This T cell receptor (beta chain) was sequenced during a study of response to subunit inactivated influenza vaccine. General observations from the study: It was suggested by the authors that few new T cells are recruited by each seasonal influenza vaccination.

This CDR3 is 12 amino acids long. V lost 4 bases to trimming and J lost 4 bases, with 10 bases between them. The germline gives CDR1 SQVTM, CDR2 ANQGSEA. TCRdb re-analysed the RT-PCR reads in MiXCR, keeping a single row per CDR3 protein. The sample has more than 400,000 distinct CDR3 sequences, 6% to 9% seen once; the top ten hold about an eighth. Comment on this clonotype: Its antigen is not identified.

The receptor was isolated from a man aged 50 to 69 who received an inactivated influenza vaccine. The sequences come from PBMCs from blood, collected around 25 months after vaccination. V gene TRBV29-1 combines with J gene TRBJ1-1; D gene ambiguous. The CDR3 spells CSVGGVGTEAFF. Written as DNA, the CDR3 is TGCAGCGTTGGTGGGGTGGGCACTGAAGCTTTCTTT.